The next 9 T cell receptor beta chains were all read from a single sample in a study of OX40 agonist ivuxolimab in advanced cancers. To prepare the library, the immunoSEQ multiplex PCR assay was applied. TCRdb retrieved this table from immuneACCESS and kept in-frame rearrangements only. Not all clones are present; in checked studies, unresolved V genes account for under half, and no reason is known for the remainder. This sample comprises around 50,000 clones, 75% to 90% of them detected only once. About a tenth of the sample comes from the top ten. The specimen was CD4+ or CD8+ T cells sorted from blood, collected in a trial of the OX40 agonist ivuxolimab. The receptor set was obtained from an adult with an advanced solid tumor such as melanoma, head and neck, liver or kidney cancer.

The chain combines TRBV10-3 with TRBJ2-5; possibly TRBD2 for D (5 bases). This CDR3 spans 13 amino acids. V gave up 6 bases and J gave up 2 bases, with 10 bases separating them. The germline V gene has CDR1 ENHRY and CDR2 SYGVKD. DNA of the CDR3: TGTGCCATCAGCCCCGGGGAGCAAGAGACCCAGTACTTC. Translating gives CAISPGEQETQYF.

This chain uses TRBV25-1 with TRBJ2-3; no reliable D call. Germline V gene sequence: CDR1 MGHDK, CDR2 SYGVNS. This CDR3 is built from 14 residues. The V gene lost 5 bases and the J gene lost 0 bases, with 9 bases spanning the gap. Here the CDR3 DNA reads TGTGCCAGCAGTAAAGGGCCTAGCACAGATACGCAGTATTTT. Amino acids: CASSKGPSTDTQYF.

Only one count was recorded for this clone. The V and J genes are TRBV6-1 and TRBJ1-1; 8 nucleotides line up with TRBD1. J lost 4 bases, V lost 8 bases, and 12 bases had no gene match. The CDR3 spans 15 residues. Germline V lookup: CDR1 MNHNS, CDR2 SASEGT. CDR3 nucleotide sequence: TGTGCCAGCCCGAAGGGGACAGGCGGCGGCACTGAAGCTTTCTTT. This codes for CASPKGTGGGTEAFF.

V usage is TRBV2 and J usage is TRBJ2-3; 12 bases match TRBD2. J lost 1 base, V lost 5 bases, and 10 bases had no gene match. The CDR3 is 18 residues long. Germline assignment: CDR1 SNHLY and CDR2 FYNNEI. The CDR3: CASSRLAGGREGTDTQYF. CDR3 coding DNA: TGTGCCAGCAGTCGGCTAGCGGGGGGGCGAGAGGGCACAGATACGCAGTATTTT.

The CDR3 protein is CASSQLQGANQPQHF. The CDR3 nucleotides are TGCGCCAGCAGCCAACTCCAGGGGGCTAATCAGCCCCAGCATTTT. The V call is TRBV4-1, the J call TRBJ1-5, with 8 bases lining up with TRBD1. The V gene's germline CDR1 is MGHRA and CDR2 YSYEKL. The CDR3 runs to 15 residues. The trim removed 2 bases at V and 4 bases at J, leaving 4 bases unmatched.

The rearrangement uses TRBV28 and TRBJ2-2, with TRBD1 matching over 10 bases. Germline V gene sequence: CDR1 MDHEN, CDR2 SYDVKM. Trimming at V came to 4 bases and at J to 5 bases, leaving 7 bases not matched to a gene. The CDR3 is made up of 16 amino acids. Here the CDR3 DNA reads TGTGCCAGCAGTTCCCCGGGACAGGGGAAGACCGGGGAGCTGTTTTTT. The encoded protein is CASSSPGQGKTGELFF.

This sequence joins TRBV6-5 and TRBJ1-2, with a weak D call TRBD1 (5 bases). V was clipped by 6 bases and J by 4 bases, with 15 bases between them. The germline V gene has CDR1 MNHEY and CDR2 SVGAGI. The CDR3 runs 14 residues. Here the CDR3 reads CASRAVGAGYGYTF. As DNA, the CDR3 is TGTGCCAGCAGAGCCGTCGGGGCGGGCTATGGCTACACCTTC.

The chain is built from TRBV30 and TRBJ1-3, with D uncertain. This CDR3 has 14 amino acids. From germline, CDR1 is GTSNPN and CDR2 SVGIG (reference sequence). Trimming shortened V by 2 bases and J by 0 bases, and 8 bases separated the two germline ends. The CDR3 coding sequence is TGTGCCTGGAGTCCAAGTAGCTCTGGAAACACCATATATTTT. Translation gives CAWSPSSSGNTIYF. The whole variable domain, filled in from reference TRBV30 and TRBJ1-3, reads SQTIHQWPATLVQPVGSPLSLECTVEGTSNPNLYWYRQAAGRGLQLLFYSVGIGQISSEVPQNLSASRPQDRQFILSSKKLLLSDSGFYLCAWSPSSSGNTIYFGEGSWLTVV.

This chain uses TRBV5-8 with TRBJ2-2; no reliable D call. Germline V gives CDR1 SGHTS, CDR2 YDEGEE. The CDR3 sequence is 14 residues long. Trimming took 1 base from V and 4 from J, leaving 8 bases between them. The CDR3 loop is CASSLIPRTGELFF. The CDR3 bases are TGTGCCAGCAGCTTGATTCCGCGCACCGGGGAGCTGTTTTTT. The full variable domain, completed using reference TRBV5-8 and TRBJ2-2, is EAGVTQSPTHLIKTRGQQATLRCSPISGHTSVYWYQQALGLGLQFLLWYDEGEERNRGNFPPRFSGRQFPNYSSELNVNALELEDSALYLCASSLIPRTGELFFGEGSRLTVL.